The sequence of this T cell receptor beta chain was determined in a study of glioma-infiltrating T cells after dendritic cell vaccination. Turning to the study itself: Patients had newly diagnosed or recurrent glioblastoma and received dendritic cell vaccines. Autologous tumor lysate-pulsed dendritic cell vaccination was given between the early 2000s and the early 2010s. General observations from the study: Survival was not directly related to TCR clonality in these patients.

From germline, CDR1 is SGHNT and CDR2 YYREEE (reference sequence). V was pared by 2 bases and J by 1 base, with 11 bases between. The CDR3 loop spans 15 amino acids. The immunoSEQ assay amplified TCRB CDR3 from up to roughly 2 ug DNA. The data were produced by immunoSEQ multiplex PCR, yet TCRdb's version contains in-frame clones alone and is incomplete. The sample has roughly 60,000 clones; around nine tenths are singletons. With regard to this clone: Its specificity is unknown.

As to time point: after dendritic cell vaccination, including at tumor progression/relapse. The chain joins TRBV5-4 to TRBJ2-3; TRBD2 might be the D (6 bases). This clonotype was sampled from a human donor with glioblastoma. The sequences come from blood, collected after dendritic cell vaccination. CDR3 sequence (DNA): TGTGCCAGCAGCTTTCCGGGGGAGGGCACAGATACGCAGTATTTT. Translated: CASSFPGEGTDTQYF. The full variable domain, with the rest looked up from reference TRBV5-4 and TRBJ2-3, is ETGVTQSPTHLIKTRGQQVTLRCSSQSGHNTVSWYQQALGQGPQFIFQYYREEENGRGNFPPRFSGLQFPNYSSELNVNALELDDSALYLCASSFPGEGTDTQYFGPGTRLTVL.